Following are 21 T cell receptor beta chains from one sample sequenced in a study of blood T cell repertoires in COVID-19. Only in-frame clones appear in the TCRdb table, and some are missing; sequencing was by immunoSEQ multiplex PCR. The table includes over 200,000 clones, 88% detected once. Sequencing was done on a sample of peripheral blood. The receptors were gathered from a human donor in a cohort sampled during active COVID-19.

V is TRBV6-5 and J is TRBJ2-5; the D gene is possibly TRBD1 (6 bases). Germline CDR1 MNHEY, CDR2 SVGAGI. Trimming removed 2 bases from V and 2 bases from J, with 9 bases in between. This CDR3 comprises 14 residues. The CDR3 here is CASSYRGQQETQYF. CDR3 nucleotides: TGTGCCAGCAGTTACCGTGGACAGCAAGAGACCCAGTACTTC.

This chain links TRBV7-8 with TRBJ2-3; the match to TRBD2 covers 10 bases. The J segment lost 2 bases and the V segment lost 1 base, leaving 6 bases of the junction unmatched. Germline CDR1 is SGHVS and CDR2 is FQNEAQ. This CDR3 contains 17 residues. CDR3 region: CASSLGWTSGLTDTQYF. As DNA, the CDR3 is TGTGCCAGCAGCTTAGGTTGGACTAGCGGCCTCACAGATACGCAGTATTTT.

The V gene is TRBV6-5, the J gene TRBJ1-2; no definite D call. Per the germline V gene, CDR1 is MNHEY and CDR2 is SVGAGI. The V and J ends lost 5 bases and 7 bases respectively, with 17 bases between them. This CDR3 contains 14 residues. The CDR3 coding sequence is TGTGCCAGCAGTCCTTCGTGGCCCTCGTTTGGCTACACCTTC. Its protein product is CASSPSWPSFGYTF.

The chain joins TRBV4-1 to TRBJ2-7; perhaps TRBD1 as D (6 bases). This CDR3 comprises 15 residues. Trimming removed 1 base from V and 4 bases from J, with 14 bases in between. In germline, CDR1 is MGHRA, CDR2 YSYEKL. CDR3 nucleotide sequence: TGCGCCAGCAGCCAAGGTACAGGGATCGCATACGAGCAGTACTTC. As protein: CASSQGTGIAYEQYF.

The chain recombines TRBV7-2 with TRBJ2-2; 8 bases agree with TRBD1. Germline V lookup: CDR1 SGHTA, CDR2 FQGNSA. The CDR3 consists of 15 residues. With 5 bases clipped from V and 7 bases from J, the junction kept 9 bases outside the gene matches. CDR3 coding DNA: TGTGCCAGCAGCCCCGGGACAGGAAATTACGGGGAGCTGTTTTTT. It translates to CASSPGTGNYGELFF.

The rearrangement joins TRBV5-6 to TRBJ1-5, with D tentatively TRBD1 (5 bases). V was shortened by 4 bases and J by 11 bases, with 13 bases between the two germline ends. This CDR3 is built from 12 residues. Germline V gives CDR1 SGHDT, CDR2 YYEEEE. The CDR3 protein is CASSRLPGTQHF. The CDR3 DNA is TGTGCCAGCAGCCGTTTGCCAGGGACCCAGCATTTT.

The chain couples TRBV7-5 to TRBJ2-7; the table's D gene call, TRBD2, was not cross checked with the DNA. TRBV7-5 represents a pseudogene. The CDR3 contains 16 residues. CDR3 protein: CARSFLVAEWYDEQYF. The CDR3 DNA reads TGTGCCAGAAGCTTTCTAGTGGCCGAATGGTACGACGAGCAGTACTTC.

This sequence joins TRBV6-6 and TRBJ1-2, with D uncertain. This CDR3 is 12 amino acids long. CDR1 and CDR2 (germline): MNHNY, SVGAGI (reference sequence). The V end lost 7 bases, the J end lost 5 bases, and 11 bases lay between the germline ends. Here the CDR3 reads CASTPRGYGYTF. The CDR3 nucleotides read TGTGCCAGCACCCCCCGCGGGTATGGCTACACCTTC.

In this sample, this clone turned up a few times. The chain employs TRBV6-5 and TRBJ2-7, with TRBD2 matching 7 bases. CDR1 is MNHEY, CDR2 SVGAGI, per germline. The CDR3 runs 15 residues. V was clipped by 6 bases and J by 0 bases; unmatched bases: 8. The CDR3 DNA is TGTGCCAGCAGCAAGCGGGATCACAGCTCCTACGAGCAGTACTTC. Translated, it gives CASSKRDHSSYEQYF.

The rearrangement links TRBV5-8 to TRBJ2-3; perhaps TRBD2 as D (5 bases). CDR3 length equals 16 residues. Germline V lookup: CDR1 SGHTS, CDR2 YDEGEE. Trimming took 1 base from V and 3 from J, leaving 15 bases between them. The CDR3 sequence: CASSLSEGDLTDTQYF. CDR3 nucleotides: TGTGCCAGCAGCTTGTCTGAGGGAGACTTGACAGATACGCAGTATTTT.

The chain couples TRBV7-3 to TRBJ1-6; TRBD1 aligns across 8 bases. Germline assignment: CDR1 SGHTA and CDR2 FQGTGA. V was clipped by 5 bases and J by 5 bases; unmatched bases: 11. The CDR3 extends over 17 amino acids. As DNA, the CDR3 is TGTGCCAGCAGCGGAGGGACAGGAGATAACGATAATTCACCCCTCCACTTT. The encoded protein is CASSGGTGDNDNSPLHF.

The rearrangement uses TRBV24-1 and TRBJ2-7, with D perhaps matching TRBD2 (6 bases). V was cut by 3 bases and J by 7 bases, with 12 bases left in between. This CDR3 contains 13 residues. Germline CDR1 KGHDR, CDR2 SFDVKD. The CDR3: CATSDGAAGEQYF. DNA of the CDR3: TGTGCCACCAGTGATGGGGCCGCGGGGGAGCAGTACTTC.

The genes are TRBV24-1 and TRBJ2-3; TRBD1 matches 11 bases. J gave up 4 bases and V 7 bases, and 6 bases lay outside the gene matches. CDR1 and CDR2 from the germline V gene are KGHDR and SFDVKD. The CDR3 runs to 15 residues. CDR3 bases: TGTGCCACCAGCGACCGGGACAGGGGGTCAGATACGCAGTATTTT. Translated, it gives CATSDRDRGSDTQYF.

This sequence joins TRBV21-1 and TRBJ2-7; no DNA check was done on the table's D call, TRBD2. TRBV21-1 is given as a pseudogene. CDR3 length: 16 residues. The DNA of the CDR3 is TGTGCCAGCAGCAAAGATGGGACGGGACTCTCCTACGAGCAGTACTTC. Translating it yields CASSKDGTGLSYEQYF.

This chain links TRBV2 with TRBJ1-5; D is possibly TRBD1 (6 bases). The CDR3 is made up of 15 amino acids. Germline lookup yields CDR1 SNHLY and CDR2 FYNNEI. The V end was cut by 7 bases, the J end by 1 base, with 14 bases between. CDR3 region: CASKGSDRSNQPQHF. The CDR3 nucleotides read TGTGCCAGCAAAGGATCTGACAGGAGCAATCAGCCCCAGCATTTT.

The gene calls are TRBV5-4 and TRBJ1-6; 7 bases match TRBD1. Trimming cost V 0 bases and J 8 bases; bases outside gene matches: 2. The CDR3 is 14 amino acids. Looked up from germline, CDR1 is SGHNT and CDR2 is YYREEE (reference sequence). Written as DNA, the CDR3 is TGTGCCAGCAGCTTGGCCAGGGGGGATTCACCCCTCCACTTT. This sequence encodes CASSLARGDSPLHF.

The chain links TRBV19 to TRBJ1-2, with TRBD1 identical over 7 bases. Looked up from germline, CDR1 is LNHDA and CDR2 is SQIVND (reference sequence). The CDR3 is made up of 17 amino acids. V lost 3 bases to trimming and J lost 5 bases; unmatched junction nucleotides: 15. Here the CDR3 reads CASSIVTTQGTIYGYTF. CDR3 DNA: TGTGCCAGTAGTATCGTGACCACACAGGGGACGATATATGGCTACACCTTC.

The J gene is TRBJ2-7, the V gene TRBV5-1, with TRBD2 matching over 11 bases. The ends lost 0 bases at V and 3 bases at J; junction bases unmatched: 2. This CDR3 is built from 15 residues. Germline V lookup: CDR1 SGHRS, CDR2 YFSETQ. The chain's CDR3 is CASSLELAGGYEQYF. The CDR3 bases are TGCGCCAGCAGCTTGGAGCTAGCGGGGGGCTACGAGCAGTACTTC.

The rearrangement joins TRBV7-3 to TRBJ2-1, with 12 bases lining up with TRBD2. The CDR3 contains 19 residues. The trim removed 6 bases at V and 0 bases at J, leaving 12 bases unmatched. The germline gives CDR1 SGHTA, CDR2 FQGTGA. CDR3: CASSSGPTSGRTSYNEQFF. CDR3 nucleotides: TGTGCCAGCAGTTCGGGGCCTACTAGCGGGAGGACCTCCTACAATGAGCAGTTCTTC.

The chain joins TRBV7-2 to TRBJ1-1; D gene ambiguous. With 3 bases removed from V and 1 base from J, the gap between germline ends came to 6 bases. From germline, CDR1 is SGHTA and CDR2 FQGNSA. CDR3 length equals 13 residues. The CDR3 protein is CASSFAENTEAFF. The CDR3 region has the DNA TGTGCCAGCAGCTTTGCAGAGAACACTGAAGCTTTCTTT.

This clone was seen once. The chain recombines TRBV30 with TRBJ1-1; 7 nucleotides match TRBD1. V lost 1 base to trimming and J lost 5 bases; unmatched junction nucleotides: 7. This CDR3 has 14 amino acids. Germline CDR1 reads GTSNPN; CDR2 reads SVGIG (reference sequence). The CDR3 DNA is TGTGCCTGGAGTGGCAGGGGGGCGCGTACTGAAGCTTTCTTT. This translates into CAWSGRGARTEAFF.